Only one count was recorded for the clone carrying this T cell receptor beta chain. The target antigen is unknown. These data come from a study of post-analysis software for immune sequencing data. Study background: Some patients lacked subtype; others had relapsing-remitting, secondary progressive or progressive-relapsing disease.

V was clipped by 3 bases and J by 4 bases, with 9 bases between them. CDR3 length: 13 residues. Per the germline V gene, CDR1 is SGHVS and CDR2 is FQNEAQ. Findings of the study overall: Five TRBV segments occurring more often in patients than controls included TRBV5-6, TRBV5-1 and TRBV20-1.

Every TCR beta cDNA library bore unique molecular identifiers. TCRdb processed the PCR reads anew with MiXCR; each CDR3 protein has one entry. The table has some 890,000 distinct CDR3 sequences, 53% seen once. Specimen: blood. The clonotype comes from a girl aged 10 to 17 with multiple sclerosis. The V and J genes are TRBV7-8 and TRBJ2-5; D call uncertain. The CDR3 region has the DNA TGTGCCAGCAGCTTTAGGACCCTAGAGACCCAGTACTTC. Translating it yields CASSFRTLETQYF.